This T cell receptor (beta chain) was identified in a study of shared clonotypes between healthy human individuals. Germline V gene lookup returns CDR1 SQVTM and CDR2 ANQGSEA. Trimming cost V 2 bases and J 9 bases, with 8 bases left between them. The CDR3 is 11 amino acids. Overall study results and limits: Memory subsets had estimated richness that was generally smaller than that of naive subsets.

This clone has only one observation. Its antigen is undetermined. This table comes from immunoSEQ multiplex PCR, and its TCRdb copy is limited to in-frame clones, with some not included. The repertoire holds fewer than 350,000 clones, with roughly 84% as singletons. Sequencing input: memory CD8+ T cells sorted from blood. Documented subset: CD45RO+ cells pooled with CCR7-negative TemRA cells. This TCR came from a man younger than 35 in good health. This chain connects TRBV29-1 to TRBJ2-1; D might be TRBD2 (5 bases). This chain's CDR3 is CSVESGFEQFF. The CDR3 DNA is TGCAGCGTTGAAAGCGGATTTGAGCAGTTCTTC.